This paragraph covers one T cell receptor (beta chain) sequence. These data are taken from a study of T cell responses to AZD1222 COVID-19 vaccine. CDR3 length: 13 amino acids. CDR1 is SGDLS, CDR2 YYNGEE, per germline. Trimming stripped 0 bases from V and 8 bases from J, with 12 bases between. Sequencing was performed with immunoSEQ multiplex PCR; in TCRdb, only in-frame clones are kept and a portion is missing. The sample consists of about 170,000 clones, about 85% of them appearing once. The sequenced sample was peripheral blood, obtained on day 0 of AZD1222 vaccination. The chain uses TRBV9 and TRBJ2-7; possibly TRBD2 for D (5 bases). The source of this sequence is an adult in good health. Written as DNA, the CDR3 is TGTGCCAGCAGCGTAGACTCGAGGACTCAGCAGTACTTC. It is translated as CASSVDSRTQQYF.